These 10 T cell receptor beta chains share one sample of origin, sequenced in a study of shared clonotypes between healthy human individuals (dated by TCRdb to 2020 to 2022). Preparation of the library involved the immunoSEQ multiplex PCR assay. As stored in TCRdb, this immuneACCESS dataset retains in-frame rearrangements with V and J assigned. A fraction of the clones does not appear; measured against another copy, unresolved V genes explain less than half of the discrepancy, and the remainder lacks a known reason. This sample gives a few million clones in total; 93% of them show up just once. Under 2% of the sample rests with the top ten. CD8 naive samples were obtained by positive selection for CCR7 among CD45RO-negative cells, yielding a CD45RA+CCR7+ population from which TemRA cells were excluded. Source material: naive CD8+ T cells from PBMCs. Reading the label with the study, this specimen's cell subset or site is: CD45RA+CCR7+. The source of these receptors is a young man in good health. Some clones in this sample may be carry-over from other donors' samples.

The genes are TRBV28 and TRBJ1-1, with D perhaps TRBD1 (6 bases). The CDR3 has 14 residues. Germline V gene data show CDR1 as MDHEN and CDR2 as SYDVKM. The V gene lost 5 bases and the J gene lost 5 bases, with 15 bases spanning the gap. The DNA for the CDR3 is TGTGCCAGCAGTATCACAGGGTTGATGACTGAAGCTTTCTTT. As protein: CASSITGLMTEAFF.

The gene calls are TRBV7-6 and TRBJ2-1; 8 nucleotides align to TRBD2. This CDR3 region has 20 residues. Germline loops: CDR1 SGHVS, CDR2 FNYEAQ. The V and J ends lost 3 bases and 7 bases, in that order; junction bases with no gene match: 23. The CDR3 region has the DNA TGTGCCAGCAGCTTTCCCCCTACTAGCGGAAGAAATCTGATTTATAATGAGCAGTTCTTC. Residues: CASSFPPTSGRNLIYNEQFF.

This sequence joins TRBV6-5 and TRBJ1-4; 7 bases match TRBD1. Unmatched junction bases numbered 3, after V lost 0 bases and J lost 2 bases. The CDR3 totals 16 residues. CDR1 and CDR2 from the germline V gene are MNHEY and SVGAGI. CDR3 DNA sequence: TGTGCCAGCAGTTACTCGCCAGGGGGGACTAATGAAAAACTGTTTTTT. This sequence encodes CASSYSPGGTNEKLFF.

DNA for the CDR3: TGTGCCAGCAGCGTTGGTAGGAGCACAGATACGCAGTATTTT. Amino acid sequence: CASSVGRSTDTQYF. The chain links TRBV6-4 to TRBJ2-3, with D uncertain. The germline V gene encodes CDR1 MRHNA and CDR2 SNTAGT. V dropped 6 bases and J dropped 0 bases, with 10 bases sitting between them. The CDR3 has 14 residues.

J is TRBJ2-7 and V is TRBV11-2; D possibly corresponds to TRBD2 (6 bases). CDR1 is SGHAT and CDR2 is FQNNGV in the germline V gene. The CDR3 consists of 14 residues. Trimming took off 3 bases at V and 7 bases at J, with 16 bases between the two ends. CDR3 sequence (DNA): TGTGCCAGCAGCTTTAGCGGACTCCTACGGGAGCAGTACTTC. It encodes CASSFSGLLREQYF.

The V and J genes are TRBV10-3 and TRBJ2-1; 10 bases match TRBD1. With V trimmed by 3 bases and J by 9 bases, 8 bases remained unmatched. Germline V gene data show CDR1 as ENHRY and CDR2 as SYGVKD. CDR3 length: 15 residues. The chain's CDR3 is CAISDVDRGHTEQFF. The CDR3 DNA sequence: TGTGCCATCAGTGACGTAGACAGGGGGCATACTGAGCAGTTCTTC.

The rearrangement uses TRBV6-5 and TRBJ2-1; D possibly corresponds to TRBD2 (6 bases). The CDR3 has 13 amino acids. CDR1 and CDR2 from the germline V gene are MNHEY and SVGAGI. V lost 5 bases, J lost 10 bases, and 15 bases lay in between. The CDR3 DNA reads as TGTGCCAGCAGTCAGTTGAGCGGGTCAGAGCAGTTCTTC. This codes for CASSQLSGSEQFF.

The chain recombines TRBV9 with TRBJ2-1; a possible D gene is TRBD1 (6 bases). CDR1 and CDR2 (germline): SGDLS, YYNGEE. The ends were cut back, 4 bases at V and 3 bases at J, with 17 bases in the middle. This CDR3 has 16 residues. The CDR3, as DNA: TGTGCCAGCAGCAACCCCCAGACAGGTAACTACAATGAGCAGTTCTTC. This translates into CASSNPQTGNYNEQFF.

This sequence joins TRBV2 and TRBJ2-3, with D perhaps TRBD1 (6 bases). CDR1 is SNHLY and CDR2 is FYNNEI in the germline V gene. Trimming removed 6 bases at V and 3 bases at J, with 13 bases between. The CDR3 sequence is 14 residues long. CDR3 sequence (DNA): TGTGCCAGCAGACAGGGTTTTATGACAGATACGCAGTATTTT. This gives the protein CASRQGFMTDTQYF.

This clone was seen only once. The CDR3 DNA follows: TGTGCCAGCAGTGATCGGGACACCTGGGACGAGCAGTACTTC. Protein product: CASSDRDTWDEQYF. This chain links TRBV27 with TRBJ2-7, with TRBD1 as a possible D gene (6 bases). Germline V lookup: CDR1 MNHEY, CDR2 SMNVEV (reference sequence). This CDR3 is 14 amino acids long. Trimming stripped 5 bases from V and 5 bases from J, with 16 bases between.